This passage covers 20 T cell receptor beta chains from one sample sequenced in a study of neurological immune-mediated disorders. Stated time point: longitudinal time-point 3. MiXCR was run by TCRdb on the 5' RACE reads, yielding one entry per CDR3 protein. This table has about 80,000 distinct CDR3 sequences, about 4% appearing once. The sequenced sample was PBMCs. The receptor set was obtained from a woman aged 55-69 years with multiple sclerosis.

This sequence joins TRBV18 and TRBJ1-2; no clear D gene. V lost 0 bases and J lost 4, with 9 bases in between. Germline V CDR1 and CDR2: KGHSH, LQKENI. This CDR3 comprises 14 residues. The CDR3 protein is CASSPPASPYGYTF. The CDR3 DNA reads TGTGCCAGCTCACCACCGGCTAGCCCCTATGGCTACACCTTC. Full variable domain (outside the CDR3, taken from reference TRBV18 and TRBJ1-2): NAGVMQNPRHLVRRRGQEARLRCSPMKGHSHVYWYRQLPEEGLKFMVYLQKENIIDESGMPKERFSAEFPKEGPSILRIQQVVRGDSAAYFCASSPPASPYGYTFGSGTRLTVV.

This clonotype came up many times. The V gene is TRBV10-1, the J gene TRBJ2-2; D is ambiguous. Germline CDR1 and CDR2: WNHNN and SYGVQD (reference sequence). The CDR3 has 14 residues. The germline V and J ends were trimmed by 0 bases and 9 bases, with 11 bases remaining between them. DNA for the CDR3: TGCGCCAGCAGTGAGTCGATTCCGTCCCGGGAGCTGTTTTTT. Encoded protein: CASSESIPSRELFF.

This clonotype was recorded at least ten times. V gene TRBV12-3 or TRBV12-4 combines with J gene TRBJ1-2; 8 bases agree with TRBD1. The CDR3 runs 15 residues. The ends lost 2 bases at V and 4 bases at J; junction bases unmatched: 6. The CDR3 spells CASSLRQGASYGYTF. Written as DNA, the CDR3 is TGTGCCAGCAGTTTACGGCAGGGGGCCAGCTATGGCTACACCTTC.

The chain has TRBV2 and TRBJ1-2, with no clear D. The CDR3 is 13 residues long. Trimming took 4 bases from V and 4 from J, leaving 10 bases between them. CDR1 and CDR2 from the germline V gene are SNHLY and FYNNEI. The CDR3 sequence: CASSAWVLYGYTF. The CDR3 region has the DNA TGTGCCAGCAGTGCGTGGGTCCTCTATGGCTACACCTTC.

This clonotype showed up many times. The chain combines TRBV7-2 with TRBJ2-2, with 8 bases matching TRBD1. The trim removed 5 bases at V and 3 bases at J, leaving 8 bases unmatched. This CDR3 is built from 16 residues. Germline V gene sequence: CDR1 SGHTA, CDR2 FQGNSA. In DNA, the CDR3 is TGTGCCAGCAGCCAAGGGACAGGAGGTTACACCGGGGAGCTGTTTTTT. It yields the protein CASSQGTGGYTGELFF.

This clonotype was seen at least ten times. The chain has TRBV27 and TRBJ2-7; 12 bases fit TRBD2. The V and J ends lost 10 bases and 7 bases, in that order; junction bases with no gene match: 17. Germline CDR1 reads MNHEY; CDR2 reads SMNVEV (reference sequence). The CDR3 has 16 residues. CDR3: CATTGVASGGANEQYF. DNA for the CDR3: TGTGCCACCACAGGGGTGGCTAGCGGGGGGGCAAATGAGCAGTACTTC.

This clonotype was seen at least ten times. The J gene is TRBJ2-7, the V gene TRBV6-2 or TRBV6-3; D gene unclear. V lost 2 bases and J lost 0, with 11 bases in between. Germline lookup yields CDR1 MNHEY and CDR2 SVGEGT. The CDR3 runs 15 residues. This CDR3 reads CASSYAVAVSYEQYF. CDR3 coding DNA: TGTGCCAGCAGTTACGCGGTGGCAGTCTCCTACGAGCAGTACTTC.

There are many counts of this clonotype. V is TRBV7-6 and J is TRBJ2-2; tentative D call: TRBD2 (6 bases). Trimming left V 6 bases short and J 7 bases short, with 12 bases between. CDR3 length: 13 residues. CDR1 SGHVS and CDR2 FNYEAQ come from the germline V gene. CDR3 sequence: CASRIGSFGELFF. The DNA for the CDR3 is TGTGCCAGCAGGATCGGGAGCTTCGGGGAGCTGTTTTTT.

This clonotype was picked up many times. The rearrangement uses TRBV2 and TRBJ1-2, with 8 bases fitting TRBD1. J was trimmed by 3 bases and V by 6 bases; bases with no gene match: 6. The CDR3 length is 14 residues. The germline V gene has CDR1 SNHLY and CDR2 FYNNEI. CDR3 in DNA: TGTGCCAGCAGAGGACAGGGAAGCCACTATGGCTACACCTTC. Its translation is CASRGQGSHYGYTF.

This clonotype occurred many times. The chain is built from TRBV20-1 and TRBJ1-1; the match to TRBD1 covers 10 bases. After removal of 8 bases from V and 0 bases from J, the junction contained 9 bases not matched to a gene. The CDR3 loop spans 15 amino acids. The germline V gene encodes CDR1 DFQATT and CDR2 SNEGSKA (reference sequence). For the CDR3, the DNA is TGCAGTACACCGGGACAGGGGACTATGAACACTGAAGCTTTCTTT. It encodes CSTPGQGTMNTEAFF.

This clonotype turned up a few times. This could be a read error, since a much larger clone is one nucleotide away. The V and J genes are TRBV11-2 and TRBJ2-7, with no clear D. Germline CDR1 and CDR2: SGHAT and FQNNGV. This CDR3 spans 12 amino acids. Here the CDR3 DNA reads TGTGCCAGCAGCTTAGGAGAGCGCGAGAAGTACTTC. This translates into CASSLGEREKYF.

The table lists this clonotype with many counts. This sequence joins TRBV20-1 and TRBJ2-1; maybe TRBD2 (6 bases). The germline CDR1 and CDR2 sequences are DFQATT and SNEGSKA (reference sequence). CDR3 length equals 13 residues. Trimming took off 3 bases at V and 7 bases at J, with 13 bases between the two ends. CDR3 in DNA: TGCAGTGCTAGTTCACTAGCAGGGAATGAGCAGTTCTTC. It codes for CSASSLAGNEQFF.

This clonotype has a count of ten or more. The chain carries TRBV10-2 and TRBJ2-7, with 7 bases that match TRBD1. This CDR3 is 14 amino acids long. Germline V lookup: CDR1 WSHSY, CDR2 SAAADI. Trimming cost V 5 bases and J 5 bases; bases outside gene matches: 9. The CDR3 spells CASSTGAVGNEQYF. As DNA, the CDR3 is TGCGCCAGCAGTACAGGGGCGGTCGGAAACGAGCAGTACTTC.

This clonotype was seen ten or more times. This sequence joins TRBV5-1 and TRBJ2-7; D is perhaps TRBD1 (5 bases). Germline values: CDR1 SGHRS, CDR2 YFSETQ. Between the trimmed V and J ends, which lost 0 bases and 0 bases, there was a span of 7 bases. The CDR3 totals 14 residues. The CDR3 DNA follows: TGCGCCAGCAGCTTGGCAGGGAACTCCTACGAGCAGTACTTC. Translated, it gives CASSLAGNSYEQYF.

A note on this clonotype: Possible read error: a much larger clone is one base away. The chain employs TRBV27 and TRBJ2-2; no clear D. The CDR3 loop spans 13 amino acids. The germline gives CDR1 MNHEY, CDR2 SMNVEV (reference sequence). CDR3: CASSLKYTRELFF. The CDR3 DNA is TGTGCCAGCAGTTTAAAATACACCAGGGAGCTGTTTTTT.

This clonotype has a count of ten or more. The chain links TRBV6-1 to TRBJ2-1; 7 nucleotides align to TRBD2. This CDR3 has 15 amino acids. J was trimmed by 4 bases and V by 1 base; bases with no gene match: 4. CDR1 MNHNS and CDR2 SASEGT come from the germline V gene. This CDR3 is CASSEGPRGYNEQFF. The CDR3 DNA sequence: TGTGCCAGCAGTGAAGGCCCGCGGGGGTACAATGAGCAGTTCTTC.

This clonotype was recorded at least ten times. This sequence joins TRBV25-1 and TRBJ1-5, with D unclear. V was pared by 8 bases and J by 0 bases, with 5 bases between. This CDR3 is 12 amino acids long. In germline, CDR1 is MGHDK, CDR2 SYGVNS. This CDR3 is CASSRSNQPQHF. CDR3 nucleotide sequence: TGTGCCAGCTCCCGTAGCAATCAGCCCCAGCATTTT.

This clonotype has at least ten counts. The chain joins TRBV6-4 to TRBJ1-4; a possible D gene is TRBD1 (6 bases). V dropped 3 bases and J dropped 5 bases, with 13 bases sitting between them. Germline values: CDR1 MRHNA, CDR2 SNTAGT. This CDR3 has 15 residues. CDR3 nucleotides: TGTGCCAGCAGTGAATATGGACAGCGCAATGAAAAACTGTTTTTT. Protein sequence: CASSEYGQRNEKLFF.

This clonotype was seen many times. The chain uses TRBV5-6 and TRBJ2-7, with unresolved D. V was trimmed by 0 bases and J by 2 bases, leaving 9 bases between them. CDR3 length: 14 amino acids. Germline-derived CDR1 and CDR2 are SGHDT and YYEEEE. The CDR3 DNA follows: TGTGCCAGCAGCTTGGCCGTGACAACCTACGAGCAGTACTTC. Encoded protein: CASSLAVTTYEQYF.

This clonotype has at least ten counts. The chain has TRBV28 and TRBJ1-2, with D possibly TRBD1 on 5 matching bases. The germline V and J ends were trimmed by 5 bases and 5 bases, with 15 bases remaining between them. The CDR3 is made up of 14 amino acids. The germline V gene encodes CDR1 MDHEN and CDR2 SYDVKM. CDR3 sequence: CASSPPGLLYGYTF. DNA for the CDR3: TGTGCCAGCAGTCCTCCGGGACTGCTATATGGCTACACCTTC.